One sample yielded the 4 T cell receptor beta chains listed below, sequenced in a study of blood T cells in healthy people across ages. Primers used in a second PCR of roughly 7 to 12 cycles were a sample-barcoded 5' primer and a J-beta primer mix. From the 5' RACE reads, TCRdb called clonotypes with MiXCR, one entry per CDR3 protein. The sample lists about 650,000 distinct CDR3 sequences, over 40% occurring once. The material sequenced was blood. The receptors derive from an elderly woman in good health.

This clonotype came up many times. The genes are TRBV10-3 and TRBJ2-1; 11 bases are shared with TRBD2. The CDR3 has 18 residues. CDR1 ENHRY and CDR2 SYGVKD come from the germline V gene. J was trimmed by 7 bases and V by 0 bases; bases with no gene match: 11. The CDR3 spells CAISESVASGRSRNEQFF. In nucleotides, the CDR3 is TGTGCCATCAGTGAGTCGGTGGCTAGCGGGAGGAGTCGGAATGAGCAGTTCTTC.

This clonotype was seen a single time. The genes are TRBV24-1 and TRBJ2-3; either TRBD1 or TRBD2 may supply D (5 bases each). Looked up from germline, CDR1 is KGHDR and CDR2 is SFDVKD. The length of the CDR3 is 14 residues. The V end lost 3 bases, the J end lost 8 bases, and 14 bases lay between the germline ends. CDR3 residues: CATSDRGSRGTQYF. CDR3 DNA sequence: TGTGCCACCAGTGATAGGGGCAGTCGGGGTACGCAGTATTTT.

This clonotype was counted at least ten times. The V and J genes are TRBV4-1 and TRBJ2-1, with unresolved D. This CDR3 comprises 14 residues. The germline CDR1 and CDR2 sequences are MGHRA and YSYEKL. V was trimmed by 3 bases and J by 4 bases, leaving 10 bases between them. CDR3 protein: CASSQLARYNEQFF. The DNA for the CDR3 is TGCGCCAGCAGCCAGCTGGCCCGGTACAATGAGCAGTTCTTC.

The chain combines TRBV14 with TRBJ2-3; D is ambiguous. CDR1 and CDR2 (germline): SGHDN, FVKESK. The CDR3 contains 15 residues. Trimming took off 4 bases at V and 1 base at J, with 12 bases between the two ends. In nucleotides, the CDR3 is TGTGCCAGCAGCCCCGATCAACCCGGCACAGATACGCAGTATTTT. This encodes CASSPDQPGTDTQYF.